This TCR beta chain is from a study of blood T cell repertoires in COVID-19. At the level of the study: Samples representing acute and convalescent COVID-19 were sourced from the United States, Italy and Spain. The analysed material was cDNA or gDNA that came from T cells, B-cell-depleted T cells, or PBMCs.

In the authors' methods: Reference gene primer amplification gave estimated nucleated cell counts. The table came from immunoSEQ multiplex PCR; TCRdb's copy has only in-frame clones and leaves some out. Clone size and the V and J calls come from that table; the DNA yielded D and trimming. Of about 130,000 clones in the sample, less than 90% were seen once. This CDR3 contains 16 residues. Trimming removed 5 bases at V and 3 bases at J, with 17 bases between. Germline CDR1 and CDR2: SGHTA and FQGNSA. The rearrangement links TRBV7-2 to TRBJ1-5, with TRBD1 as a possible D gene (6 bases). Specimen: peripheral blood. The origin of this receptor is a man aged 60 to 75 with acute or convalescent COVID-19. The chain's CDR3 is CASSPPNRAINQPQHF. Written as DNA, the CDR3 is TGTGCCAGCAGCCCCCCCAACAGGGCCATCAATCAGCCCCAGCATTTT.